Listed here are 29 T cell receptor beta chains from one sample, sequenced in a study of T cell responses to AZD1222 COVID-19 vaccine (TCRdb year 2021). Library construction relied on the immunoSEQ multiplex PCR assay. TCRdb obtained this table from immuneACCESS and retained in-frame rearrangements with V and J assigned. These tables miss some clones; where compared with another copy, unresolved V genes account for less than half of the shortfall, and the remainder is unexplained. For this sample there are 150,000 to 200,000 clones; around nine tenths appear just once. Of the sample, roughly 1.6% falls within the top ten clones. Taken with the paper, the label for time point translates to: baseline before first vaccination. This specimen was peripheral blood, taken on day 0 of AZD1222 vaccination. All receptors derive from an adult in good health.

The chain combines TRBV18 with TRBJ2-2; D may be TRBD2 (6 bases). Trimming took off 6 bases at V and 3 bases at J, with 14 bases between the two ends. CDR3 length: 15 residues. The germline CDR1 and CDR2 sequences are KGHSH and LQKENI. CDR3 DNA sequence: TGTGCCAGCTCTGGTACTAGCACACACACCGGGGAGCTGTTTTTT. This encodes CASSGTSTHTGELFF.

The V gene is TRBV28, the J gene TRBJ2-3; no clear D gene. The V and J ends lost 2 bases and 4 bases respectively, with 4 bases between them. The CDR3 has 12 residues. Germline values: CDR1 MDHEN, CDR2 SYDVKM. The CDR3 coding sequence is TGTGCCAGCAGTTTAGTCCCAGATACGCAGTATTTT. This gives the protein CASSLVPDTQYF.

The CDR3 region has the DNA TGTGCCAGCAGCTTCCATCGACGACAGGGGCCGAACACCGGGGAGCTGTTTTTT. Protein sequence: CASSFHRRQGPNTGELFF. The chain uses TRBV2 and TRBJ2-2; TRBD1 matches 8 bases. With 6 bases clipped from V and 0 bases from J, the junction kept 12 bases outside the gene matches. Germline V gene lookup returns CDR1 SNHLY and CDR2 FYNNEI. The CDR3 runs to 18 residues.

This clone was seen ten or more times. The V gene is TRBV28, the J gene TRBJ2-3; D is undetermined. Trimming removed 6 bases at V and 2 bases at J, with 27 bases between. CDR1 is MDHEN and CDR2 is SYDVKM in the germline V gene. This CDR3 has 19 residues. The CDR3 DNA follows: TGTGCCAGCAGCCAAATGGTGGGCTCCGAGTTTATGTCCACAGATACGCAGTATTTT. Translated: CASSQMVGSEFMSTDTQYF.

This chain connects TRBV28 to TRBJ1-6; TRBD1 is a possible D gene (5 bases). V lost 5 bases and J lost 4, with 21 bases in between. The germline gives CDR1 MDHEN, CDR2 SYDVKM. There are 18 residues in the CDR3. Here the CDR3 reads CASSPPKGLTFYNSPLHF. The CDR3 region has the DNA TGTGCCAGCAGTCCTCCGAAGGGACTGACATTTTATAATTCACCCCTCCACTTT. The variable domain in full, with the rest retrieved from reference TRBV28 and TRBJ1-6, is DVKVTQSSRYLVKRTGEKVFLECVQDMDHENMFWYRQDPGLGLRLIYFSYDVKMKEKGDIPEGYSVSREKKERFSLILESASTNQTSMYLCASSPPKGLTFYNSPLHFGNGTRLTVT.

The chain recombines TRBV7-2 with TRBJ2-6; D gene uncertain. This CDR3 is 16 amino acids long. The germline V gene has CDR1 SGHTA and CDR2 FQGNSA. The ends were cut back, 5 bases at V and 1 base at J, with 12 bases in the middle. In DNA, the CDR3 is TGTGCCAGCAGCCTAGTACTGCTTTCTGGGGCCAACGTCCTGACTTTC. Residues: CASSLVLLSGANVLTF. The whole variable domain, filled in from reference TRBV7-2 and TRBJ2-6, reads GAGVSQSPSNKVTEKGKDVELRCDPISGHTALYWYRQSLGQGLEFLIYFQGNSAPDKSGLPSDRFSAERTGGSVSTLTIQRTQQEDSAVYLCASSLVLLSGANVLTFGAGSRLTVL.

The chain is built from TRBV14 and TRBJ1-2; D is uncertain. CDR1 and CDR2 (germline): SGHDN, FVKESK. This CDR3 is 13 amino acids long. Trimming stripped 5 bases from V and 2 bases from J, with 9 bases between. DNA for the CDR3: TGTGCCAGCAGCTTTACATTGAACTATGGCTACACCTTC. Its protein is CASSFTLNYGYTF.

This chain joins TRBV4-1 and TRBJ1-1, with 9 bases fitting TRBD1. With 3 bases clipped from V and 10 bases from J, the junction kept 9 bases outside the gene matches. The CDR3 runs 14 residues. Germline CDR1 reads MGHRA; CDR2 reads YSYEKL. CDR3 residues: CASSQVQGANGAFF. In DNA form, the CDR3 reads TGCGCCAGCAGCCAGGTACAGGGGGCGAATGGAGCTTTCTTT.

This chain joins TRBV5-4 and TRBJ2-2, with D hard to call. The CDR3 spans 15 residues. V dropped 0 bases and J dropped 0 bases, with 6 bases sitting between them. CDR1 is SGHNT and CDR2 is YYREEE in the germline V gene (reference sequence). The DNA for the CDR3 is TGTGCCAGCAGCTTGGGGGTACCGAACACCGGGGAGCTGTTTTTT. Amino acids: CASSLGVPNTGELFF. Full variable domain (remainder filled in from reference TRBV5-4 and TRBJ2-2): ETGVTQSPTHLIKTRGQQVTLRCSSQSGHNTVSWYQQALGQGPQFIFQYYREEENGRGNFPPRFSGLQFPNYSSELNVNALELDDSALYLCASSLGVPNTGELFFGEGSRLTVL.

This chain links TRBV28 with TRBJ1-6, with D possibly TRBD1 on 5 matching bases. The CDR3 covers 11 residues. V lost 10 bases, J lost 6 bases, and 7 bases lay in between. The V gene's germline CDR1 is MDHEN and CDR2 SYDVKM. The CDR3 here is CAIGANSPLHF. The CDR3 DNA reads as TGTGCCATAGGGGCTAATTCACCCCTCCACTTT.

This chain uses TRBV15 with TRBJ2-1; no clear D gene. The V gene lost 2 bases and the J gene lost 9 bases, with 8 bases spanning the gap. Germline CDR1 and CDR2: LNHNV and YYDKDF (reference sequence). CDR3 length: 12 residues. This chain's CDR3 is CATSRSFGEQFF. The CDR3 region has the DNA TGTGCCACCAGCAGAAGCTTTGGTGAGCAGTTCTTC.

V and J are TRBV6-5 and TRBJ1-6; D gene unclear. Trimming left V 0 bases short and J 9 bases short, with 15 bases between. From germline, CDR1 is MNHEY and CDR2 SVGAGI. CDR3 length: 16 residues. The CDR3 nucleotides are TGTGCCAGCAGTTACTCCAGGTGGATTCTCGGTTCACCCCTCCACTTT. Its translation is CASSYSRWILGSPLHF.

The J gene is TRBJ2-2, the V gene TRBV25-1; 9 bases are shared with TRBD2. Germline V gene data show CDR1 as MGHDK and CDR2 as SYGVNS. The CDR3 is made up of 17 amino acids. The trim removed 0 bases at V and 5 bases at J, leaving 7 bases unmatched. This CDR3 reads CASSEYFRGGATGELFF. CDR3 DNA: TGTGCCAGCAGTGAATATTTTCGCGGGGGGGCGACCGGGGAGCTGTTTTTT.

The chain couples TRBV28 to TRBJ1-5; weak D call: TRBD1 (5 bases). CDR1 is MDHEN and CDR2 is SYDVKM in the germline V gene. CDR3 length: 16 residues. Trimming took off 1 base at V and 4 bases at J, with 14 bases between the two ends. The CDR3 spells CASSLSGRGYNQPQHF. CDR3 nucleotide sequence: TGTGCCAGCAGTTTATCGGGGCGAGGGTATAATCAGCCCCAGCATTTT.

The chain joins TRBV28 to TRBJ2-6; the D gene could be TRBD1 or TRBD2 (6 bases each). CDR1 and CDR2 (germline): MDHEN, SYDVKM. The V end lost 8 bases, the J end lost 2 bases, and 10 bases lay between the germline ends. The CDR3 spans 14 residues. CDR3 in DNA: TGTGCCAGCGGTGGGGGGCCTGGGGCCAACGTCCTGACTTTC. Amino acids: CASGGGPGANVLTF. The entire variable domain, with the rest obtained from reference TRBV28 and TRBJ2-6, is as follows: DVKVTQSSRYLVKRTGEKVFLECVQDMDHENMFWYRQDPGLGLRLIYFSYDVKMKEKGDIPEGYSVSREKKERFSLILESASTNQTSMYLCASGGGPGANVLTFGAGSRLTVL.

The V and J genes are TRBV7-3 and TRBJ1-3; 7 bases match TRBD1. Germline CDR1 reads SGHTA; CDR2 reads FQGTGA. With V trimmed by 5 bases and J by 1 base, 5 bases remained unmatched. The CDR3 covers 15 residues. The CDR3 sequence is CASSDRQGSGNTIYF. In nucleotides, the CDR3 is TGTGCCAGCAGCGATCGACAGGGTTCTGGAAACACCATATATTTT.

In its sample, this clone was seen once. The chain employs TRBV11-2 and TRBJ1-2; D call uncertain. Germline values: CDR1 SGHAT, CDR2 FQNNGV. Trimming left V 0 bases short and J 4 bases short, with 6 bases between. This CDR3 is built from 13 residues. The DNA for the CDR3 is TGTGCCAGCAGCTTAGAAGGCTTCTATGGCTACACCTTC. It encodes CASSLEGFYGYTF.

J is TRBJ1-1 and V is TRBV5-5, with TRBD1 matching 9 bases. The germline V gene has CDR1 SGHKS and CDR2 YYEKEE (reference sequence). The CDR3 is 14 amino acids. With 4 bases clipped from V and 5 bases from J, the junction kept 6 bases outside the gene matches. In DNA, the CDR3 is TGTGCCAGCAGCCTGGACAGGGGACGGACTGAAGCTTTCTTT. This encodes CASSLDRGRTEAFF.

This rearrangement joins TRBV5-4 to TRBJ2-7, with D perhaps TRBD2 (6 bases). The CDR3 covers 16 residues. CDR1 is SGHNT, CDR2 YYREEE, per germline (reference sequence). The ends were cut back, 0 bases at V and 6 bases at J, with 19 bases in the middle. CDR3 amino acids: CASSLGGVVRLGEQYF. CDR3 bases: TGTGCCAGCAGCTTGGGAGGGGTTGTGCGACTAGGCGAGCAGTACTTC.

V is TRBV7-2 and J is TRBJ2-2; D is perhaps TRBD1 or TRBD2 (5 bases each). The CDR3 length is 14 residues. Trimming took 4 bases from V and 3 from J, leaving 9 bases between them. CDR1 and CDR2 (germline): SGHTA, FQGNSA. The CDR3 DNA is TGTGCCAGCAGCTACCAGGGAGACACCGGGGAGCTGTTTTTT. Its translation is CASSYQGDTGELFF.

This chain joins TRBV19 and TRBJ2-3; possibly TRBD1 or TRBD2 for D (6 bases each). The germline V gene has CDR1 LNHDA and CDR2 SQIVND (reference sequence). CDR3 size: 15 residues. V lost 5 bases to trimming and J lost 4 bases, with 16 bases between them. CDR3 sequence reads: CASSGGGSGSDTQYF. The DNA for the CDR3 is TGTGCCAGTAGTGGAGGGGGTTCTGGCTCAGATACGCAGTATTTT.

The CDR3 region has the DNA TGTGCCAGCAGCTTGCGGGACAGCCTCTACGAGCAGTACTTC. Translated, it gives CASSLRDSLYEQYF. This chain links TRBV5-6 with TRBJ2-7; 7 positions match TRBD1. CDR3 length equals 14 residues. Germline CDR1 and CDR2: SGHDT and YYEEEE. The V gene end was trimmed by 1 base and the J gene end by 3 bases; junction bases not matched to a gene: 4.

The rearrangement joins TRBV4-2 to TRBJ1-5; D is uncertain. Per germline, CDR1 LGHNA and CDR2 YNFKEQ. Trimming removed 0 bases at V and 10 bases at J, with 16 bases between. This CDR3 has 15 residues. CDR3 sequence: CASSQDNVGSKPQHF. For the CDR3, the DNA is TGTGCCAGCAGCCAAGATAACGTAGGGAGTAAACCCCAGCATTTT.

This rearrangement joins TRBV7-2 to TRBJ1-3; 7 nucleotides agree with TRBD1. The CDR3 is made up of 16 amino acids. V dropped 5 bases and J dropped 3; count of bases not matched to a gene: 10. Germline V gives CDR1 SGHTA, CDR2 FQGNSA. The CDR3 spells CASSPAPTGDGNTIYF. CDR3 sequence (DNA): TGTGCCAGCAGCCCGGCTCCAACAGGGGATGGAAACACCATATATTTT.

This chain links TRBV7-8 with TRBJ1-6, with D unclear. This CDR3 has 14 amino acids. CDR1 is SGHVS and CDR2 is FQNEAQ in the germline V gene. V dropped 1 base and J dropped 7 bases, with 8 bases sitting between them. The CDR3 coding sequence is TGTGCCAGCAGCTTAGACGAAGCCAATTCACCCCTCCACTTT. Its protein is CASSLDEANSPLHF.

The gene calls are TRBV6-2 or TRBV6-3 and TRBJ2-3, with no clear D. Trimming pared 6 bases from V and 7 bases from J, leaving 8 bases between. The CDR3 is 11 amino acids. CDR1 is MNHEY and CDR2 is SVGEGT in the germline V gene. The chain's CDR3 is CASSLGYTQYF. Written as DNA, the CDR3 is TGTGCCAGCAGCCTGGGCTATACGCAGTATTTT.

In this sample, this clone turned up once. V gene TRBV5-1 combines with J gene TRBJ2-7; D is perhaps TRBD1 (6 bases). The CDR3 sequence is 15 residues long. From germline, CDR1 is SGHRS and CDR2 YFSETQ. V dropped 0 bases and J dropped 0 bases, with 10 bases sitting between them. CDR3 nucleotide sequence: TGCGCCAGCAGCTTGGGGGGGACACCCTCCTACGAGCAGTACTTC. It codes for CASSLGGTPSYEQYF.

This chain joins TRBV5-1 and TRBJ1-1, with D perhaps matching TRBD1 (5 bases). Germline CDR1 reads SGHRS; CDR2 reads YFSETQ. Trimming cost V 4 bases and J 3 bases, with 10 bases left between them. The CDR3 is 13 residues long. The CDR3 region has the DNA TGCGCCAGCAGCCCGGGGGGTGACACTGAAGCTTTCTTT. Translated, it gives CASSPGGDTEAFF.

The chain combines TRBV30 with TRBJ2-7, with 7 nucleotides matching TRBD1. V gave up 7 bases and J gave up 7 bases; unmatched junction bases: 13. In germline, CDR1 is GTSNPN, CDR2 SVGIG (reference sequence). The CDR3 runs 13 residues. CDR3 coding DNA: TGTGCCTCCTCCTTGACAGGGTCTCGGGAGCAGTACTTC. It is translated as CASSLTGSREQYF.